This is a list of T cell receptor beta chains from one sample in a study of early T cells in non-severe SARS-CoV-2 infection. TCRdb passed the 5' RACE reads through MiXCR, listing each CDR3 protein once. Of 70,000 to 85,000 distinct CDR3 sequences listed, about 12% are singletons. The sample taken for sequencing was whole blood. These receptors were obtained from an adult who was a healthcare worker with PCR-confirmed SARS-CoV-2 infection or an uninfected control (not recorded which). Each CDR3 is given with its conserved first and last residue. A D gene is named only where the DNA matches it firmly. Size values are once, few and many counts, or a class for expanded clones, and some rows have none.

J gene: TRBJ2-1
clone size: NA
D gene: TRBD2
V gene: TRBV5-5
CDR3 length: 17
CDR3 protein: CASSLKLAGSSYNEQFF
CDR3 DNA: TGTGCCAGCAGCCTGAAACTAGCGGGGAGCTCCTACAATGAGCAGTTCTTC

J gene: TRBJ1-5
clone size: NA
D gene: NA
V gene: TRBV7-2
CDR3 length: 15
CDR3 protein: CASSQQGGGNQPQHF
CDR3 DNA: TGTGCCAGCAGTCAACAGGGTGGTGGCAATCAGCCCCAGCATTTT

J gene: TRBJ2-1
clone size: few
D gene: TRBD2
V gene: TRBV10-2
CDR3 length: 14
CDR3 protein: CASSRSGSWDEQFF
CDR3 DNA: TGCGCCAGCAGTCGCAGCGGGAGTTGGGATGAGCAGTTCTTC

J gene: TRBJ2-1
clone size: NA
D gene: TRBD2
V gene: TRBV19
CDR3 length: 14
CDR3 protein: CASSIGGRAGEQFF
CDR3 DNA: TGTGCCAGTAGTATAGGAGGGAGGGCCGGAGAGCAGTTCTTC

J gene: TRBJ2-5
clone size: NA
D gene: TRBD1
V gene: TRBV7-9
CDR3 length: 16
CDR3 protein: CASSSGSTGYQETQYF
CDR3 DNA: TGTGCCAGCAGCTCCGGGTCGACAGGGTACCAAGAGACCCAGTACTTC

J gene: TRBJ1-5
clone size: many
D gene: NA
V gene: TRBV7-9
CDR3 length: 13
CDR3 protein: CASSFQTGTYLHF
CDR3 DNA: TGTGCCAGCAGCTTTCAAACCGGGACTTACCTCCATTTT

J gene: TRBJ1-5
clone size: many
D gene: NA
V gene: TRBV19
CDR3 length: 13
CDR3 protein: CASSPSRRQPQHF
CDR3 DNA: TGTGCCAGTAGTCCCTCTAGGAGGCAGCCCCAGCATTTT

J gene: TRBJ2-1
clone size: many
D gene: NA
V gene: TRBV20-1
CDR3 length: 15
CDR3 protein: CSATAGFRRGNEQFF
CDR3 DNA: TGCAGTGCTACCGCCGGCTTTCGTCGGGGCAATGAGCAGTTCTTC

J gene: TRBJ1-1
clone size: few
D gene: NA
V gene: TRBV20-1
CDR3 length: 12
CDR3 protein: CSARKLNTEAFF
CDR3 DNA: TGCAGTGCCAGAAAGCTGAACACTGAAGCTTTCTTT

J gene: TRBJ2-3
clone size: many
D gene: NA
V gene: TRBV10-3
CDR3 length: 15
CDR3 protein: CAIRASQPSTDTQYF
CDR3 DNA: TGTGCCATCAGAGCCTCACAACCTAGCACAGATACGCAGTATTTT

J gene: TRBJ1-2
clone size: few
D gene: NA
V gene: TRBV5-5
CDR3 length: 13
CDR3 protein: CASSSLQGYGYTF
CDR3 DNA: TGTGCCAGCAGCTCACTTCAGGGATACGGCTACACCTTC

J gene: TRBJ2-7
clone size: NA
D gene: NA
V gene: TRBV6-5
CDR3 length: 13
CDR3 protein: CASGVTASYEQYF
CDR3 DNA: TGTGCCAGCGGTGTGACAGCCTCCTACGAGCAGTACTTC

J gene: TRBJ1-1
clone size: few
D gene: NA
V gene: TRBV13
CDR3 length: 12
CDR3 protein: CASSYRPTEAFF
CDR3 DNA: TGTGCCAGCAGCTACCGACCCACTGAAGCTTTCTTT

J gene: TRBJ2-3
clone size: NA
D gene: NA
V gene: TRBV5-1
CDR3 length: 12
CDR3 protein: CASTAGTDTQYF
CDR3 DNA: TGCGCCAGCACGGCAGGCACAGATACGCAGTATTTT

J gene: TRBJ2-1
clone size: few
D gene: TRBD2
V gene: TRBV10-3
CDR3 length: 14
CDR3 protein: CAISSGLAGPEQFF
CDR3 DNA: TGTGCCATCAGCTCGGGACTAGCGGGACCTGAGCAGTTCTTC

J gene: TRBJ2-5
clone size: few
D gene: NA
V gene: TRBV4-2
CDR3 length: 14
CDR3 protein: CASSQDFIQETQYF
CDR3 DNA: TGTGCCAGCAGCCAAGACTTTATCCAAGAGACCCAGTACTTC

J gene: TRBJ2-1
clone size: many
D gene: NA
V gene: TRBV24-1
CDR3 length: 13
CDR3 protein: CATSGSYRNEQFF
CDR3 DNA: TGTGCCACCAGTGGATCCTACAGGAATGAGCAGTTCTTC

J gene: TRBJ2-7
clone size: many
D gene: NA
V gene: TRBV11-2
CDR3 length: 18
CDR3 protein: CASSLGPTGADLTYEQYF
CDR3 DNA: TGTGCCAGCAGCTTAGGACCAACCGGCGCAGACCTGACCTACGAGCAGTACTTC

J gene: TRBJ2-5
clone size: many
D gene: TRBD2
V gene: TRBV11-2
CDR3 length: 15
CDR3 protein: CASSLEGGRGETQYF
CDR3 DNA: TGTGCCAGCAGCTTAGAGGGCGGGAGAGGAGAGACCCAGTACTTC

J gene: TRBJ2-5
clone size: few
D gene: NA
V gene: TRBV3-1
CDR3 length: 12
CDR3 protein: CASSRAAETQYF
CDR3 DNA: TGTGCCAGCAGCCGGGCGGCAGAGACCCAGTACTTC